The 20 T cell receptor beta chains listed next were all sequenced from one sample in a study of shared clonotypes between healthy human individuals. Profiled with immunoSEQ multiplex PCR; TCRdb holds only in-frame clones, not every one. This sample has approximately 1.5 million clones; roughly 98.5% occur once, and the top ten carry 0.36%. Sequences were obtained from naive CD4+ T cells sorted from blood. Described subset: CD45RA+ positively selected. The receptors derive from a man younger than 40 in good health.

The chain employs TRBV6-6 and TRBJ2-1; 11 nucleotides align to TRBD2. Trimming cost V 7 bases and J 10 bases; bases outside gene matches: 9. The CDR3 runs 14 residues. Per germline, CDR1 MNHNY and CDR2 SVGAGI (reference sequence). CDR3 DNA: TGTGCCAGCAAAAACAGAGGGACTAGCGGCGAGCAGTTCTTC. Protein sequence: CASKNRGTSGEQFF.

As concerns this clone: The same CDR3 also results from other DNA sequences found in this sample. The chain uses TRBV11-3 and TRBJ2-2; no clear D gene. The CDR3 runs to 13 residues. The V gene lost 0 bases and the J gene lost 4 bases, with 3 bases spanning the gap. Per germline, CDR1 SGHNT and CDR2 YENEEA. In DNA form, the CDR3 reads TGTGCCAGCAGCTTAGACAGCACCGGGGAGCTGTTTTTT. It yields the protein CASSLDSTGELFF. Using reference TRBV11-3 and TRBJ2-2 for the parts outside the CDR3, the full variable domain is EAGVVQSPRYKIIEKKQPVAFWCNPISGHNTLYWYLQNLGQGPELLIRYENEEAVDDSQLPKDRFSAERLKGVDSTLKIQPAELGDSAVYLCASSLDSTGELFFGEGSRLTVL.

The V gene is TRBV29-1, the J gene TRBJ1-1, with D unclear. From germline, CDR1 is SQVTM and CDR2 ANQGSEA. With 6 bases removed from V and 11 bases from J, the gap between germline ends came to 16 bases. The CDR3 length is 11 residues. In nucleotides, the CDR3 is TGCAGCGTGCGAGACGACGGCGGCGCTTTCTTT. Encoded protein: CSVRDDGGAFF.

This clone was observed once. The rearrangement links TRBV6-6 to TRBJ1-1; D may be TRBD1 (5 bases). This CDR3 is 12 amino acids long. The germline V and J ends were trimmed by 6 bases and 4 bases, with 9 bases remaining between them. Germline V gene sequence: CDR1 MNHNY, CDR2 SVGAGI (reference sequence). The CDR3 DNA reads TGTGCCAGCAGACCAGGGCCCACTGAAGCTTTCTTT. It codes for CASRPGPTEAFF.

The rearrangement uses TRBV13 and TRBJ2-7; TRBD1 is a possible D gene (5 bases). From germline, CDR1 is PRHDT and CDR2 FYEKMQ (reference sequence). V lost 2 bases and J 3 bases, leaving 11 bases between the germline ends. This CDR3 has 14 residues. Here the CDR3 DNA reads TGTGCCAGCAGCTTACTCTGGGGCCGCTACGAGCAGTACTTC. It codes for CASSLLWGRYEQYF. Based on the CDR3 plus reference TRBV13 and TRBJ2-7, the full variable domain is AAGVIQSPRHLIKEKRETATLKCYPIPRHDTVYWYQQGPGQDPQFLISFYEKMQSDKGSIPDRFSAQQFSDYHSELNMSSLELGDSALYFCASSLLWGRYEQYFGPGTRLTVT.

The rearrangement joins TRBV10-1 to TRBJ2-7; TRBD1 agrees at 9 bases. Germline assignment: CDR1 WNHNN and CDR2 SYGVQD (reference sequence). Trimming cost V 5 bases and J 2 bases; bases outside gene matches: 4. The CDR3 is made up of 14 amino acids. CDR3 loop: CASSTGTGPYEQYF. CDR3 DNA: TGCGCCAGCAGTACCGGGACAGGGCCCTACGAGCAGTACTTC.

This rearrangement joins TRBV7-3 to TRBJ1-1; D not resolved. The V gene's germline CDR1 is SGHTA and CDR2 FQGTGA. V was pared by 2 bases and J by 0 bases, with 10 bases between. The CDR3 runs to 15 residues. CDR3 amino acids: CASSLSAIVNTEAFF. CDR3 DNA sequence: TGTGCCAGCAGCTTATCGGCCATCGTGAACACTGAAGCTTTCTTT. The whole variable domain, remainder taken from reference TRBV7-3 and TRBJ1-1, is GAGVSQTPSNKVTEKGKYVELRCDPISGHTALYWYRQSLGQGPEFLIYFQGTGAADDSGLPNDRFFAVRPEGSVSTLKIQRTERGDSAVYLCASSLSAIVNTEAFFGQGTRLTVV.

This rearrangement joins TRBV27 to TRBJ2-7, with D perhaps matching TRBD1 (6 bases). Trimming left V 5 bases short and J 2 bases short, with 13 bases between. CDR3 length: 14 amino acids. Germline CDR1 reads MNHEY; CDR2 reads SMNVEV (reference sequence). The CDR3 spells CASSRGQITYEQYF. The CDR3 DNA reads as TGTGCCAGCAGTCGTGGACAGATAACCTACGAGCAGTACTTC.

This chain connects TRBV11-2 to TRBJ2-2; D is ambiguous. The V gene's germline CDR1 is SGHAT and CDR2 FQNNGV. The ends were cut back, 5 bases at V and 6 bases at J, with 7 bases in the middle. CDR3 length: 12 amino acids. CDR3 sequence reads: CASSPRPGELFF. As DNA, the CDR3 is TGTGCCAGCAGCCCACGACCCGGGGAGCTGTTTTTT. Variable domain in full (rest from reference TRBV11-2 and TRBJ2-2): EAGVAQSPRYKIIEKRQSVAFWCNPISGHATLYWYQQILGQGPKLLIQFQNNGVVDDSQLPKDRFSAERLKGVDSTLKIQPAKLEDSAVYLCASSPRPGELFFGEGSRLTVL.

The rearrangement uses TRBV19 and TRBJ2-7, with 8 positions matching TRBD1. The CDR3 has 13 amino acids. In germline, CDR1 is LNHDA, CDR2 SQIVND (reference sequence). Losses at the gene ends were 5 bases for V and 9 bases for J; bases not matched to a gene: 9. In DNA, the CDR3 is TGTGCCAGTAGTTCCGGACAGGGAGGTAGGCAGTACTTC. Its translation is CASSSGQGGRQYF.

The chain uses TRBV5-8 and TRBJ2-2; TRBD2 is a possible D gene (6 bases). The V and J ends lost 4 bases and 6 bases respectively, with 10 bases between them. Germline V CDR1 and CDR2: SGHTS, YDEGEE. The CDR3 is 13 amino acids. This CDR3 reads CASSLSGAGELFF. The CDR3 coding sequence is TGTGCCAGCAGCCTCTCGGGAGCCGGGGAGCTGTTTTTT. Full variable domain (missing parts from reference TRBV5-8 and TRBJ2-2): EAGVTQSPTHLIKTRGQQATLRCSPISGHTSVYWYQQALGLGLQFLLWYDEGEERNRGNFPPRFSGRQFPNYSSELNVNALELEDSALYLCASSLSGAGELFFGEGSRLTVL.

V gene TRBV19 combines with J gene TRBJ2-7; 7 bases are shared with TRBD2. This CDR3 contains 15 residues. Looked up from germline, CDR1 is LNHDA and CDR2 is SQIVND (reference sequence). V gave up 3 bases and J gave up 2 bases; unmatched junction bases: 7. In DNA, the CDR3 is TGTGCCAGTAGTATTGGACTAGGTACGGCCTACGAGCAGTACTTC. This codes for CASSIGLGTAYEQYF.

J is TRBJ2-1 and V is TRBV7-3, with D tentatively TRBD1 or TRBD2 (5 bases each). Germline-derived CDR1 and CDR2 are SGHTA and FQGTGA. This CDR3 comprises 15 residues. V lost 4 bases, J lost 5 bases, and 15 bases lay in between. The CDR3 nucleotides are TGTGCCAGCAGCTCAATCTTAGGGGAGAACAATGAGCAGTTCTTC. Translating it yields CASSSILGENNEQFF.

V gene TRBV2 combines with J gene TRBJ2-7; unclear D gene. V dropped 4 bases and J dropped 5 bases, with 15 bases sitting between them. Germline CDR1 and CDR2: SNHLY and FYNNEI. This CDR3 region has 14 residues. Here the CDR3 DNA reads TGTGCCAGCAGTGGGACCTTCAACGGCGACGAGCAGTACTTC. Its protein is CASSGTFNGDEQYF. The variable domain in full, completed from reference TRBV2 and TRBJ2-7, reads EPEVTQTPSHQVTQMGQEVILRCVPISNHLYFYWYRQILGQKVEFLVSFYNNEISEKSEIFDDQFSVERPDGSNFTLKIRSTKLEDSAMYFCASSGTFNGDEQYFGPGTRLTVT.

The chain couples TRBV11-2 to TRBJ2-1, with TRBD2 matching over 7 bases. The trim removed 7 bases at V and 0 bases at J, leaving 18 bases unmatched. Looked up from germline, CDR1 is SGHAT and CDR2 is FQNNGV. The CDR3 contains 19 residues. The CDR3 spells CASTKAAGTPLGSYNEQFF. The DNA for the CDR3 is TGTGCCAGCACCAAAGCAGCGGGGACCCCCCTAGGCTCCTACAATGAGCAGTTCTTC.

The chain joins TRBV5-1 to TRBJ2-2; D is perhaps TRBD2 (6 bases). Germline V lookup: CDR1 SGHRS, CDR2 YFSETQ. The CDR3 is made up of 16 amino acids. The V end lost 0 bases, the J end lost 0 bases, and 9 bases lay between the germline ends. The CDR3 region is CASSLAGLPNTGELFF. CDR3 sequence (DNA): TGCGCCAGCAGCTTGGCGGGACTCCCGAACACCGGGGAGCTGTTTTTT.

The rearrangement links TRBV27 to TRBJ1-4, with TRBD1 matching 7 bases. Germline CDR1 is MNHEY and CDR2 is SMNVEV (reference sequence). This CDR3 region has 19 residues. The junction had 20 bases not matched to a gene; V was cut back by 2 bases and J by 8 bases. CDR3 sequence: CASSLIPRQGGISEEKLFF. The CDR3 region has the DNA TGTGCCAGCAGTTTAATTCCCCGACAGGGCGGAATCAGCGAAGAAAAACTGTTTTTT.

J is TRBJ1-2 and V is TRBV28, with D unresolved. The CDR3 is 12 amino acids. The germline CDR1 and CDR2 sequences are MDHEN and SYDVKM. The V end lost 2 bases, the J end lost 3 bases, and 4 bases lay between the germline ends. Here the CDR3 DNA reads TGTGCCAGCAGTTTAGGGGACTATGGCTACACCTTC. Translated, it gives CASSLGDYGYTF.

This clone came up once. This rearrangement joins TRBV5-4 to TRBJ2-3, with 10 nucleotides matching TRBD2. CDR1 is SGHNT and CDR2 is YYREEE in the germline V gene (reference sequence). This CDR3 contains 18 residues. V shed 2 bases, J shed 2 bases, and the junction held 11 bases outside the gene matches. The CDR3 protein is CASSFAPQLAGITDTQYF. For the CDR3, the DNA is TGTGCCAGCAGCTTCGCCCCTCAACTAGCGGGAATCACAGATACGCAGTATTTT.

The chain employs TRBV5-1 and TRBJ1-1; TRBD1 matches 7 bases. Germline V gene lookup returns CDR1 SGHRS and CDR2 YFSETQ. The V segment lost 4 bases and the J segment 7 bases; nucleotides outside the gene matches: 10. There are 14 residues in the CDR3. CDR3 coding DNA: TGCGCCAGCAGCATTATGGTAGGGGGCGGTGAAGCTTTCTTT. It is translated as CASSIMVGGGEAFF.